This section outlines one T cell receptor beta chain sequence together with its context. Its antigen remains unidentified. The PCR employed 60 Vbeta primers together with 13 Jbeta primers. The data were produced by immunoSEQ multiplex PCR, yet TCRdb's version contains in-frame clones alone and is incomplete. The sample has over 80,000 clones; around 81% are singletons. This sample was taken from a study of cytomegalovirus exposure and HLA in healthy donors. Study-level points and caveats: Specificity of three CMV-associated chains for CMV antigens was verified in vitro.

The sample was PBMCs. This clonotype was sampled from a man aged 35 to 55 in good health and CMV-seropositive.

Here the CDR3 reads CASSERTGRDGYTF. The CDR3 DNA sequence: TGTGCCAGCAGTGAAAGGACAGGGAGAGATGGCTACACCTTC. The V and J genes are TRBV6-1 and TRBJ1-2; TRBD1 agrees at 8 bases. Germline values: CDR1 MNHNS, CDR2 SASEGT. With V trimmed by 2 bases and J by 6 bases, 5 bases remained unmatched. The CDR3 consists of 14 residues.